The clone carrying this T cell receptor beta chain was detected once. Antigen: not known. The entry originates in a study of T cell responses to AZD1222 COVID-19 vaccine. Overall study results and limits: Sampling that yielded the repertoires occurred only after the peak T cell response. Recipients of two AZD1222 doses showed rising Spike-specific TCR breadth and depth.

Using immunoSEQ multiplex PCR, the repertoire was profiled, and TCRdb retains in-frame clones only, with some absent. The sample lists about 100,000 clones; roughly 84% were seen once. Germline CDR1 SGHNT, CDR2 YYREEE (reference sequence). With 4 bases removed from V and 5 bases from J, the gap between germline ends came to 20 bases. CDR3 size: 16 residues. The source was peripheral blood, collected on day 0 of AZD1222 vaccination. The receptor was isolated from an adult in good health. V is TRBV5-4 and J is TRBJ2-3; TRBD1 is a possible D gene (5 bases). CDR3 region: CASSPRGGPSKDTQYF. Here the CDR3 DNA reads TGTGCCAGCAGCCCAAGGGGTGGACCATCCAAAGATACGCAGTATTTT.